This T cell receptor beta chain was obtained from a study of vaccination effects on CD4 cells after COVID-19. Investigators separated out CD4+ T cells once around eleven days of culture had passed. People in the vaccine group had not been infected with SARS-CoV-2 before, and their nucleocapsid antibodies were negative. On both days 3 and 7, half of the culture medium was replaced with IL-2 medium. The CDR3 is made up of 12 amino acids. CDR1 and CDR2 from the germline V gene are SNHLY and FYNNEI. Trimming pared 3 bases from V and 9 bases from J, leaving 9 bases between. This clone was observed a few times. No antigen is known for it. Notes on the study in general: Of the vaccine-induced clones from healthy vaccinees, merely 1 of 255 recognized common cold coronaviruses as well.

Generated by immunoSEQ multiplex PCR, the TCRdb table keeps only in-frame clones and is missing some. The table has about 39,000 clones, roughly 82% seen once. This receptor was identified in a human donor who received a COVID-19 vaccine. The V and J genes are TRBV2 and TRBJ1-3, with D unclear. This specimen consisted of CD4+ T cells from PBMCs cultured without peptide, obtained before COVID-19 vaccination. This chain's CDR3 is CASSDPAGTIYF. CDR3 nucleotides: TGTGCCAGCAGTGACCCAGCGGGCACCATATATTTT.